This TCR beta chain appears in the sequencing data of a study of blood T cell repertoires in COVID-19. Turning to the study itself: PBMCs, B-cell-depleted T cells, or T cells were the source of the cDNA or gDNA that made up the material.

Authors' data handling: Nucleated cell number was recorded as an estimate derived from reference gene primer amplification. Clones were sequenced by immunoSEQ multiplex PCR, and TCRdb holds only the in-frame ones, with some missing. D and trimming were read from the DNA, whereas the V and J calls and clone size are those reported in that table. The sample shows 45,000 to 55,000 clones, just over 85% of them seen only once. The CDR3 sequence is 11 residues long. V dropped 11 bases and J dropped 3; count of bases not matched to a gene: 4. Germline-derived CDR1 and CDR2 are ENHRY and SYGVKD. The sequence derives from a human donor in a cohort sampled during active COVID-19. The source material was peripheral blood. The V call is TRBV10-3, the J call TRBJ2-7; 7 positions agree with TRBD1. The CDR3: CALRQGYEQYF. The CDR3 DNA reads TGTGCCTTAAGACAGGGCTACGAGCAGTACTTC.